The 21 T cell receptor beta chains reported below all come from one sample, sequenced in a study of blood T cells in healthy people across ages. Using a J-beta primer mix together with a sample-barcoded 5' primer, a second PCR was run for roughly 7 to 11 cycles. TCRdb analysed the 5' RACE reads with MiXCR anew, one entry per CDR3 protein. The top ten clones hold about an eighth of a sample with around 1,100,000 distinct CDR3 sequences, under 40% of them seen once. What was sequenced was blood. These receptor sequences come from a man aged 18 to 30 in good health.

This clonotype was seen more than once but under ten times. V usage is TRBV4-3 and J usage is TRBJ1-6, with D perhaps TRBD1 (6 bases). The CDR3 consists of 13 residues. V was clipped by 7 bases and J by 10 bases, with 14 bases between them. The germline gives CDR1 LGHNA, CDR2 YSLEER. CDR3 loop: CASTAGRGSPLHF. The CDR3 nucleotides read TGCGCCAGCACCGCGGGCAGGGGATCACCCCTCCACTTT.

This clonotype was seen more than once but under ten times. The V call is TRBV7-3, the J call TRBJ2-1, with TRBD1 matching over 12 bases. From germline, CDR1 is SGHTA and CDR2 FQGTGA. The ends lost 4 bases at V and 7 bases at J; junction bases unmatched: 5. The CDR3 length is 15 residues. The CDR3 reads CASSYGTGGFNEQFF. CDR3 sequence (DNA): TGTGCCAGCAGCTACGGGACAGGGGGCTTTAATGAGCAGTTCTTC.

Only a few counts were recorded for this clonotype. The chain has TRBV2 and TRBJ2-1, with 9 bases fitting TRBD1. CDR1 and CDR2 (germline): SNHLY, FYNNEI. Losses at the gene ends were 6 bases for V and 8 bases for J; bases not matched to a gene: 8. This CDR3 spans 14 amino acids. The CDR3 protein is CASREDRGSDEQFF. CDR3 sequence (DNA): TGTGCCAGCAGAGAGGACAGGGGCAGTGATGAGCAGTTCTTC.

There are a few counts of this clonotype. Written as DNA, the CDR3 is TGTGCCACCGCACAGGATAACTATGGCTACACCTTC. Its translation: CATAQDNYGYTF. The rearrangement links TRBV24-1 to TRBJ1-2; TRBD1 might be the D (5 bases). CDR1 is KGHDR and CDR2 is SFDVKD in the germline V gene. Trimming removed 9 bases at V and 1 base at J, with 8 bases between. The CDR3 covers 12 residues.

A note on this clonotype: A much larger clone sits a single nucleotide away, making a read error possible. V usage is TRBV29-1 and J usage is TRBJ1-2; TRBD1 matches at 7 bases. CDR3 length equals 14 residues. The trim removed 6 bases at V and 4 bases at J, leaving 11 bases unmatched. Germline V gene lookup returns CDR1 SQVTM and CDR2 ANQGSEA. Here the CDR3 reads CSVLRGDLSYGYTF. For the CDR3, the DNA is TGCAGCGTGCTCAGGGGGGATCTTAGCTATGGCTACACCTTC.

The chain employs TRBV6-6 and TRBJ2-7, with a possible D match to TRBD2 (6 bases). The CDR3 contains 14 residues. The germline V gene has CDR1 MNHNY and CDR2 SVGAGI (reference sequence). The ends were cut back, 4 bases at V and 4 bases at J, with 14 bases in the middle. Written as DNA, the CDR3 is TGTGCCAGCAGTTCGGGAGCCACCGGGTACGAGCAGTACTTC. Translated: CASSSGATGYEQYF.

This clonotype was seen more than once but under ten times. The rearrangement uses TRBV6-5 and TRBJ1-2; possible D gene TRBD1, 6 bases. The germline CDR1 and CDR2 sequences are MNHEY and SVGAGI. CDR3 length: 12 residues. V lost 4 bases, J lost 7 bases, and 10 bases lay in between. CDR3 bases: TGTGCCAGCAGTTCCCGGGGGGCTGGCTACACCTTC. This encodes CASSSRGAGYTF.

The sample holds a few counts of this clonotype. The CDR3 sequence is CASSQGAQPGSLTEAFF. The CDR3 DNA reads TGTGCCAGCAGCCAAGGGGCCCAACCAGGGTCTTTGACTGAAGCTTTCTTT. This chain joins TRBV4-2 and TRBJ1-1; tentative D call: TRBD1 (5 bases). Trimming shortened V by 1 base and J by 5 bases, and 20 bases separated the two germline ends. CDR1 is LGHNA and CDR2 is YNFKEQ in the germline V gene. The CDR3 spans 17 residues.

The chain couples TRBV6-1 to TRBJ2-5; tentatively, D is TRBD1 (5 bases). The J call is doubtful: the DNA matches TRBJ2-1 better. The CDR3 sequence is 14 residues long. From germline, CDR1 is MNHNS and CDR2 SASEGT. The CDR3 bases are TGTGCCAGCTCGGACCTTCTAGGGGAAGAGACCCAGTTCTTC. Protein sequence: CASSDLLGEETQFF.

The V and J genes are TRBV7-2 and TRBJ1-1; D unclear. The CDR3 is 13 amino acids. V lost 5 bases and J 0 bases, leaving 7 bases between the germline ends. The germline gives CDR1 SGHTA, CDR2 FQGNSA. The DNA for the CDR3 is TGTGCCAGCAGCCGTTCGGTGAACACTGAAGCTTTCTTT. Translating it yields CASSRSVNTEAFF. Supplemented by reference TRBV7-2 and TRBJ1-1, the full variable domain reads GAGVSQSPSNKVTEKGKDVELRCDPISGHTALYWYRQSLGQGLEFLIYFQGNSAPDKSGLPSDRFSAERTGGSVSTLTIQRTQQEDSAVYLCASSRSVNTEAFFGQGTRLTVV.

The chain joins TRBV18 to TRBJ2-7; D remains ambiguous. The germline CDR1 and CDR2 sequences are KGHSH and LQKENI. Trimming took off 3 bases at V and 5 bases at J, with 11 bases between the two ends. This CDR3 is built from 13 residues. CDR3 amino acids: CASSPGRRDEQYF. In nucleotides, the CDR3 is TGTGCCAGCTCACCTGGCAGAAGGGACGAGCAGTACTTC.

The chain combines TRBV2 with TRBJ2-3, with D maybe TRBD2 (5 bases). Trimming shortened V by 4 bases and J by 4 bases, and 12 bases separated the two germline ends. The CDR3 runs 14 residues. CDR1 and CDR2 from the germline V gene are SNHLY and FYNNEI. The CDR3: CASSASAGADTQYF. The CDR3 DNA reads TGTGCCAGCAGTGCCTCTGCGGGCGCAGATACGCAGTATTTT.

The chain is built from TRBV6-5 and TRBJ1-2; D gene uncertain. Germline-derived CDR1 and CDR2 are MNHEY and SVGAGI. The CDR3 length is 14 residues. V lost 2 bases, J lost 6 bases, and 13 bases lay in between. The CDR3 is CASSYRSFQDGYTF. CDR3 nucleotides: TGTGCCAGCAGTTACAGGTCTTTTCAGGATGGCTACACCTTC.

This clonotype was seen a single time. The CDR3 is CASSPQTGRAQETQFF. CDR3 DNA: TGTGCCAGCAGTCCCCAGACAGGGAGGGCACAAGAGACCCAGTTCTTC. The chain couples TRBV27 to TRBJ2-5; either TRBD1 or TRBD2 may fit D (7 bases each). The DNA end favors TRBJ2-1, so the J call may be wrong. CDR3 length: 16 amino acids. Per the germline V gene, CDR1 is MNHEY and CDR2 is SMNVEV (reference sequence).

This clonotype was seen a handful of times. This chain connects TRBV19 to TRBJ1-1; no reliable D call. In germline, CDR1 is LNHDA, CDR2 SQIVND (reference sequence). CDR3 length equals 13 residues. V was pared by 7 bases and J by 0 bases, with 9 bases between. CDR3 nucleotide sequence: TGTGCCAGTAAAGGACGGATGAACACTGAAGCTTTCTTT. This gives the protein CASKGRMNTEAFF.

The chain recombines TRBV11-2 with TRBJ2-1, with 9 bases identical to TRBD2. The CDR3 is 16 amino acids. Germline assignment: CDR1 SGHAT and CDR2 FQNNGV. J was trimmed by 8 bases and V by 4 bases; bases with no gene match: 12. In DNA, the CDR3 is TGTGCCAGCAGCTACCCGGGGAGCGGGAGGCTCGATGAGCAGTTCTTC. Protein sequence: CASSYPGSGRLDEQFF.

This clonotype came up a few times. The CDR3 spells CATRGDTPTLNTEAFF. The CDR3 region has the DNA TGTGCCACCCGGGGGGACACTCCTACCCTAAACACTGAAGCTTTCTTT. This chain joins TRBV25-1 and TRBJ1-1; D might be TRBD1 (6 bases). V lost 10 bases to trimming and J lost 2 bases, with 23 bases between them. Germline CDR1 is MGHDK and CDR2 is SYGVNS. The CDR3 runs to 16 residues.

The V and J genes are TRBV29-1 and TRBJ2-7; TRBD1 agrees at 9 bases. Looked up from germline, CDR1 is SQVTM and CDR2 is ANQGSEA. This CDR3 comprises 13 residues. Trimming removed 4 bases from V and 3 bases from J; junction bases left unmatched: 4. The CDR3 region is CSVGTGAVYEQYF. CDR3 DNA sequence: TGCAGCGTTGGGACAGGGGCCGTCTACGAGCAGTACTTC.

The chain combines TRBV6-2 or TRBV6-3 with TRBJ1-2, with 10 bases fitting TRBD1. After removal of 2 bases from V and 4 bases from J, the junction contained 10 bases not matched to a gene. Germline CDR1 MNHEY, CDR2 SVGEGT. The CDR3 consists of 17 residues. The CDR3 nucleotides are TGTGCCAGCAGTTACCCGGGACAGGGGTCGGTATCCTATGGCTACACCTTC. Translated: CASSYPGQGSVSYGYTF.

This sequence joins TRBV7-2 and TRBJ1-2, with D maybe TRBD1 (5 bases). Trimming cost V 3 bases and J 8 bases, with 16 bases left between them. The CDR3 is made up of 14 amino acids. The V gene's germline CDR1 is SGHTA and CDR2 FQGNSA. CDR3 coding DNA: TGTGCCAGCAGCTTTTCGGGGGACCCAGCCGGCTACACCTTC. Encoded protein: CASSFSGDPAGYTF.

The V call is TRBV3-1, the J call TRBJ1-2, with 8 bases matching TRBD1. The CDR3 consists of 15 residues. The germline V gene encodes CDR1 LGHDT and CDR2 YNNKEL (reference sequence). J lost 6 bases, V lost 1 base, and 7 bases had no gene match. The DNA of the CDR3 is TGTGCCAGCAGCCAAGTTGTAAGACAGGGGCATGGCTACACCTTC. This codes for CASSQVVRQGHGYTF.